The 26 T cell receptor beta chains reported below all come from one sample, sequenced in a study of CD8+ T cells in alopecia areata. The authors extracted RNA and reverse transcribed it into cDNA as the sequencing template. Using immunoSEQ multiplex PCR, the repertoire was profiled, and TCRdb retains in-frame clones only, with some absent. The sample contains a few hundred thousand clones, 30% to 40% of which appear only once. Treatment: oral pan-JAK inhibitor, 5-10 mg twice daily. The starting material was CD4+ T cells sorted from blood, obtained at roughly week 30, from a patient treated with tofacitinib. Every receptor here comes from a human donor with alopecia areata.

The CDR3, as DNA: TGCGCCAGCAGCCAGGAGAGGAGCACAGATACGCAGTATTTT. The encoded protein is CASSQERSTDTQYF. The chain links TRBV5-1 to TRBJ2-3; no clear D. V was shortened by 4 bases and J by 0 bases, with 9 bases between the two germline ends. Germline V lookup: CDR1 SGHRS, CDR2 YFSETQ. The CDR3 extends over 14 amino acids.

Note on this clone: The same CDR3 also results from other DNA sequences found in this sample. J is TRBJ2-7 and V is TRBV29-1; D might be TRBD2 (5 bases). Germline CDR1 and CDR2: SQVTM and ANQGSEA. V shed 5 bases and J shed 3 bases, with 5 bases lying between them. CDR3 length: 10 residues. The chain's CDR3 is CSVRDYEQYF. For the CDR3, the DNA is TGCAGCGTTCGGGACTACGAGCAGTACTTC.

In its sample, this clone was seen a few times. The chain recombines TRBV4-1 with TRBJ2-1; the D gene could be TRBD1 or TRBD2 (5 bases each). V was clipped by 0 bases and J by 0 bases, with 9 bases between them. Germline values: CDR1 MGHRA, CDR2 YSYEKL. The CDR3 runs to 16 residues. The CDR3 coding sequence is TGCGCCAGCAGCCAAGAGGGGACGAGCTCCTACAATGAGCAGTTCTTC. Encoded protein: CASSQEGTSSYNEQFF.

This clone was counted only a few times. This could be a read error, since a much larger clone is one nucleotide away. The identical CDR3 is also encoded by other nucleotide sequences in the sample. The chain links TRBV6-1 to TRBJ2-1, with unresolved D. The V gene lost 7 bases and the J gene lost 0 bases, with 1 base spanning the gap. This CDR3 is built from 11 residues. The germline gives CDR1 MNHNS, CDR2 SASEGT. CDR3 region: CASTSYNEQFF. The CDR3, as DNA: TGTGCCAGCACCTCCTACAATGAGCAGTTCTTC.

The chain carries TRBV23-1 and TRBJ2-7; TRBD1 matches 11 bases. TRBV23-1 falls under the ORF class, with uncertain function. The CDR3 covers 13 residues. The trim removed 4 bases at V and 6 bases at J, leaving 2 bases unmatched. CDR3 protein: CASSLGTGGEQYF. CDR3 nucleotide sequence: TGCGCCAGCAGTCTTGGGACAGGGGGCGAGCAGTACTTC.

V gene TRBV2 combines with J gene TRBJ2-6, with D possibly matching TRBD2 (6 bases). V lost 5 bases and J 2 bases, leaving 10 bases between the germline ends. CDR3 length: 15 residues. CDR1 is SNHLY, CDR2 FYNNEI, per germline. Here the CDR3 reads CASSLSSAGANVLTF. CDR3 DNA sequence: TGTGCCAGCAGTCTCTCTAGCGCTGGGGCCAACGTCCTGACTTTC.

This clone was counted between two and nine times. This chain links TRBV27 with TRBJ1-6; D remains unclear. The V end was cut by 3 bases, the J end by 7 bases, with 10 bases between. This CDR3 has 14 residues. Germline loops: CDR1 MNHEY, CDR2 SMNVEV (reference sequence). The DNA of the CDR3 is TGTGCCAGCAGTTTGGGTAATCTCAATTCACCCCTCCACTTT. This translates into CASSLGNLNSPLHF.

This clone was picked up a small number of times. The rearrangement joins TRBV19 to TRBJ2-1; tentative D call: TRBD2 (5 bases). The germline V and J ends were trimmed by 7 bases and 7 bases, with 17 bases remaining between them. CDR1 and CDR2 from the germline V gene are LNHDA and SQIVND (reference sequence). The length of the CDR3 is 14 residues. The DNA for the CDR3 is TGTGCCAGTACCCTAGGGAGCACGGAAAATGAGCAGTTCTTC. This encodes CASTLGSTENEQFF. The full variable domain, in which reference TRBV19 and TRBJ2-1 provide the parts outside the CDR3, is DGGITQSPKYLFRKEGQNVTLSCEQNLNHDAMYWYRQDPGQGLRLIYYSQIVNDFQKGDIAEGYSVSREKKESFPLTVTSAQKNPTAFYLCASTLGSTENEQFFGPGTRLTVL.

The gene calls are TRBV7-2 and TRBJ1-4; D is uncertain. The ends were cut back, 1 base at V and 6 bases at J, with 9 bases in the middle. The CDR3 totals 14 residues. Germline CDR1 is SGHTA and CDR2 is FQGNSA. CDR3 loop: CASSLGVVDEKLFF. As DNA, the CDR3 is TGTGCCAGCAGCTTAGGGGTGGTAGATGAAAAACTGTTTTTT.

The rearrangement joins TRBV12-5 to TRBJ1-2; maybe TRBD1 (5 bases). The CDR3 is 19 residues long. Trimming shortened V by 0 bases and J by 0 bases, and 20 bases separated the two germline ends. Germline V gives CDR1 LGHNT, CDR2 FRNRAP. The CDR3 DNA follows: TGTGCTAGTGGTTTGGTCCTAGCGGACACCGAGCTAGCTAACTATGGCTACACCTTC. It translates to CASGLVLADTELANYGYTF.

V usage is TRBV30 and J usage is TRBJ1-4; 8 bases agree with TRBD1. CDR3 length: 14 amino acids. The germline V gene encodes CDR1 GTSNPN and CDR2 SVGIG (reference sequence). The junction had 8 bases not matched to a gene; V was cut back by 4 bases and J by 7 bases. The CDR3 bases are TGTGCCTGGACCGGACAGGGAACAGGTGAAAAACTGTTTTTT. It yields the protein CAWTGQGTGEKLFF.

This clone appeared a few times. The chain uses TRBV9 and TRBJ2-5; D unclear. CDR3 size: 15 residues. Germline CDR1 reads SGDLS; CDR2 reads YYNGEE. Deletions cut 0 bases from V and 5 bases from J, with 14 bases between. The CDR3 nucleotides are TGTGCCAGCAGCGTAGAGGGCCTCCGTGGGGAGACCCAGTACTTC. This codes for CASSVEGLRGETQYF.

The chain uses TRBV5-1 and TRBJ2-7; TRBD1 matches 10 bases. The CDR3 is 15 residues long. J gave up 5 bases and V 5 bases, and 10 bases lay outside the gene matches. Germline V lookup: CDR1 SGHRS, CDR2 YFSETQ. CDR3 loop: CASSRPGQGIHEQYF. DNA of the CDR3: TGCGCCAGCAGTCGACCGGGACAGGGGATCCACGAGCAGTACTTC.

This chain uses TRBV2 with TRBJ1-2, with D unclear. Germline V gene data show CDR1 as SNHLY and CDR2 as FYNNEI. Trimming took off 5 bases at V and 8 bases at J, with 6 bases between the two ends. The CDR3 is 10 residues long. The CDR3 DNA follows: TGTGCCAGCAGTACGGCCGGCTACACCTTC. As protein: CASSTAGYTF.

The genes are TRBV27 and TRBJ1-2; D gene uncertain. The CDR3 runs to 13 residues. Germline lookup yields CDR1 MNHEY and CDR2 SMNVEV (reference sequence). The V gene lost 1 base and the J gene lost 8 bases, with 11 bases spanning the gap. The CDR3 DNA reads TGTGCCAGCAGTTTATATAGGCGAGGGGGCTACACCTTC. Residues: CASSLYRRGGYTF.

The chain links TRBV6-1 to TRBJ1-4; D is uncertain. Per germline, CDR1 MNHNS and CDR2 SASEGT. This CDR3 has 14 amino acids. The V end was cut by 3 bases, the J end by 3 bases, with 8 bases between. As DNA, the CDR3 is TGTGCCAGCAGTGAGGGCCTCGCTAATGAAAAACTGTTTTTT. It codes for CASSEGLANEKLFF.

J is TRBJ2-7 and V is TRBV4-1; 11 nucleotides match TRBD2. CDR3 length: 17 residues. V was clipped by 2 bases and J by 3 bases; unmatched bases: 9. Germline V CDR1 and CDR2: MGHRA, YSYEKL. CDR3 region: CASSQSLLAGVYYEQYF. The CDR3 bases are TGCGCCAGCAGCCAATCACTACTAGCGGGGGTTTACTACGAGCAGTACTTC.

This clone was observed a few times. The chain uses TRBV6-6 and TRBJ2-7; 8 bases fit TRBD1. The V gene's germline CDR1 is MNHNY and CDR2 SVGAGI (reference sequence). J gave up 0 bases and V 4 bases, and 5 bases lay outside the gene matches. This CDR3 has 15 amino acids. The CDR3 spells CASSSPGQDSYEQYF. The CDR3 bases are TGTGCCAGCAGTTCCCCGGGACAGGACTCCTACGAGCAGTACTTC.

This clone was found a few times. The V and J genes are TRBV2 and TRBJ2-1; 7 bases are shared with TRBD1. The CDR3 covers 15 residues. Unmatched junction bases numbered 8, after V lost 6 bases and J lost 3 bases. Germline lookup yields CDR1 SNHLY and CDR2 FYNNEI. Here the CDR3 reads CASRADRVGYNEQFF. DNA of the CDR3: TGTGCCAGCAGGGCCGACAGGGTTGGCTACAATGAGCAGTTCTTC. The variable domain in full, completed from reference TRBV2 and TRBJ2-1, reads EPEVTQTPSHQVTQMGQEVILRCVPISNHLYFYWYRQILGQKVEFLVSFYNNEISEKSEIFDDQFSVERPDGSNFTLKIRSTKLEDSAMYFCASRADRVGYNEQFFGPGTRLTVL.

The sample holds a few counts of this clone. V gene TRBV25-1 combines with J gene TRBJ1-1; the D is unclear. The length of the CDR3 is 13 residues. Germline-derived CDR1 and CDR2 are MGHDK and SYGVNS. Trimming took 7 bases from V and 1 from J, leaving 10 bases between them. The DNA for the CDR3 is TGTGCCAGCATCGGGCATCCGAACACTGAAGCTTTCTTT. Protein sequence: CASIGHPNTEAFF.

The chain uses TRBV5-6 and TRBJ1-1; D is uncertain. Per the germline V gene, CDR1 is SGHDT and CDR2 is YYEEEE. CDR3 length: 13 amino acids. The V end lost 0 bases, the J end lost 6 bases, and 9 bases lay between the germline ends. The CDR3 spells CASSLAAVPEAFF. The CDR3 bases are TGTGCCAGCAGCTTGGCCGCAGTCCCTGAAGCTTTCTTT. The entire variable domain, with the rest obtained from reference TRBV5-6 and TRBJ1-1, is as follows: DAGVTQSPTHLIKTRGQQVTLRCSPKSGHDTVSWYQQALGQGPQFIFQYYEEEERQRGNFPDRFSGHQFPNYSSELNVNALLLGDSALYLCASSLAAVPEAFFGQGTRLTVV.

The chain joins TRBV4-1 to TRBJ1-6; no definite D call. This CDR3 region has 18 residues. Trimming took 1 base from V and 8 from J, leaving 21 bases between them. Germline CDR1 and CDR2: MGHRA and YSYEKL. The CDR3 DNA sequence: TGCGCCAGCAGCCAAGCCCTTCCGGGGATATGGACGGATTCACCCCTCCACTTT. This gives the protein CASSQALPGIWTDSPLHF.

The CDR3 sequence is CASSEGNRADTQYF. DNA of the CDR3: TGTGCCAGCAGTGAAGGTAACAGGGCAGATACGCAGTATTTT. The chain uses TRBV25-1 and TRBJ2-3; tentatively, D is TRBD1 (6 bases). The germline V gene has CDR1 MGHDK and CDR2 SYGVNS. The ends were cut back, 2 bases at V and 4 bases at J, with 10 bases in the middle. The CDR3 has 14 amino acids.

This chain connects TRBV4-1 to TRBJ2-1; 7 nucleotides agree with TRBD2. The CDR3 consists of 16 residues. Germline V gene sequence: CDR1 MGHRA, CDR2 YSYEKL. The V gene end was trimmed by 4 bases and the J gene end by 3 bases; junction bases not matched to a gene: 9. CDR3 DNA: TGCGCCAGCAGCCGCACTTTGGGAGGGTTCTACAATGAGCAGTTCTTC. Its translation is CASSRTLGGFYNEQFF.

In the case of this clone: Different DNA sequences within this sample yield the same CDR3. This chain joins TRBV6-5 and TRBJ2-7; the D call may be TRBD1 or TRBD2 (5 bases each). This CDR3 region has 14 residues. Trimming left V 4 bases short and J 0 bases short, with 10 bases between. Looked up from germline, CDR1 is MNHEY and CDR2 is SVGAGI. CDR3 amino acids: CASSSPGTSYEQYF. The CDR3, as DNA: TGTGCCAGCAGTTCTCCGGGGACCTCCTACGAGCAGTACTTC.

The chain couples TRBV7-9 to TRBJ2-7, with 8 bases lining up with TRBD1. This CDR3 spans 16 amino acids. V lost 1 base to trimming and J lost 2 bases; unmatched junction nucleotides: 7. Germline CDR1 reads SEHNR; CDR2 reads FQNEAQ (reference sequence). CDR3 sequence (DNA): TGTGCCAGCAGCTTAGGGTTGACAGGGGAGACCTACGAGCAGTACTTC. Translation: CASSLGLTGETYEQYF. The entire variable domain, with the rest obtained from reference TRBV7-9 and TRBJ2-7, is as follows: DTGVSQNPRHKITKRGQNVTFRCDPISEHNRLYWYRQTLGQGPEFLTYFQNEAQLEKSRLLSDRFSAERPKGSFSTLEIQRTEQGDSAMYLCASSLGLTGETYEQYFGPGTRLTVT.